A single sample is the source of the 27 T cell receptor beta chains below, sequenced in a study of CXCR3-negative and CXCR3-positive naive CD8 T cells (dated by TCRdb to between 2018 and 2020). Sequencing instrument: NextSeq 550. The Human TCR Profiling Kit (MiLaboratory) was used to make UMI-labeled 5' RACE TRB cDNA libraries. TCRdb reprocessed the sequencing reads and holds a single record per CDR3 protein sequence, with no DNA. The table for this sample shows 65,000 to 95,000 distinct CDR3 sequences. The ten largest account for roughly 1.6% of the sample. The material sequenced was naive CXCR3- CD8+ T cells from blood. The label giving this sample's cell subset or site can be read as: CD45RO-CCR7+CD27+CD95- naive CD8+ T cells lacking CXCR3 (TNR3-). Receptors were obtained from a human donor in good health. Some clones in this sample may be carry-over from other donors' samples.

The chain joins TRBV28 to TRBJ2-7. Germline V gene sequence: CDR1 MDHEN, CDR2 SYDVKM. There are 14 residues in the CDR3. This CDR3 is CASSTTGTLYEQYF.

The chain is built from TRBV20-1 and TRBJ2-1; absent DNA, TCRdb's TRBD2 call cannot be checked. Germline CDR1 DFQATT, CDR2 SNEGSKA (reference sequence). There are 15 residues in the CDR3. CDR3 in amino acids: CSARDSGGPYNEQFF.

The rearrangement links TRBV12-3 or TRBV12-4 to TRBJ2-7; TCRdb lists TRBD2, though no DNA is available to test this call. This CDR3 has 15 amino acids. CDR3: CASSPALAGAYEQYF.

This chain joins TRBV7-8 and TRBJ2-7; the TRBD1 assignment by TCRdb is unverifiable without DNA. The germline V gene encodes CDR1 SGHVS and CDR2 FQNEAQ. The CDR3 runs to 11 residues. The CDR3 loop reads CASSTRGEQYF.

The chain couples TRBV29-1 to TRBJ2-1; absent DNA, TCRdb's TRBD2 call cannot be checked. The CDR3 has 12 amino acids. Germline V lookup: CDR1 SQVTM, CDR2 ANQGSEA. The CDR3 region is CSVPGLADEQFF.

V and J are TRBV28 and TRBJ1-1. The CDR3 runs to 11 residues. Germline V gene data show CDR1 as MDHEN and CDR2 as SYDVKM. CDR3 sequence reads: CASRQRTEAFF.

The chain recombines TRBV7-6 with TRBJ2-7; TCRdb calls TRBD1, which cannot be checked without DNA. The CDR3 spans 14 residues. CDR1 is SGHVS, CDR2 FNYEAQ, per germline. The CDR3 sequence: CASSLGDRTYEQCF.

This rearrangement joins TRBV6-2 or TRBV6-3 to TRBJ2-3; the D gene TCRdb calls, TRBD1, cannot be checked with no DNA. The CDR3 is 14 residues long. Per the germline V gene, CDR1 is MNHEY and CDR2 is SVGEGT. CDR3: CASSRTVSTDTQYF.

The gene calls are TRBV6-6 and TRBJ2-7; TCRdb gives TRBD1 as the D gene, but with no DNA this cannot be confirmed. Germline V gene data show CDR1 as MNHNY and CDR2 as SVGAGI (reference sequence). The CDR3 is made up of 15 amino acids. The CDR3 region is CASSPFRGGGYEQYF.

CDR3 sequence: CASRPVMGAPYEQYF. The chain links TRBV5-1 to TRBJ2-7. Germline lookup yields CDR1 SGHRS and CDR2 YFSETQ. The CDR3 covers 15 residues.

This chain joins TRBV19 and TRBJ2-1. From germline, CDR1 is LNHDA and CDR2 SQIVND (reference sequence). The CDR3 is 15 residues long. CDR3 residues: CASSIALSSYNEQFF.

This chain links TRBV29-1 with TRBJ2-7; TCRdb's D gene call, TRBD1, goes unchecked for lack of DNA. The CDR3 covers 15 residues. Germline V lookup: CDR1 SQVTM, CDR2 ANQGSEA. The CDR3: CSVELSGRENYEQYF.

V is TRBV29-1 and J is TRBJ2-3; TCRdb returns TRBD2, unconfirmable since there is no DNA. Per germline, CDR1 SQVTM and CDR2 ANQGSEA. The CDR3 spans 14 residues. CDR3 sequence: CSVEELRARDTQYF.

The chain is built from TRBV9 and TRBJ1-4; the D call of TRBD1 rests on TCRdb alone, since no DNA is present to check it. The CDR3 runs 15 residues. Germline-derived CDR1 and CDR2 are SGDLS and YYNGEE. CDR3 in amino acids: CASSEMGGTNEKLFF.

The V gene is TRBV4-1, the J gene TRBJ1-5. The V gene's germline CDR1 is MGHRA and CDR2 YSYEKL. The length of the CDR3 is 16 residues. The CDR3 loop reads CASSQDWQTKEQPQHF.

This chain joins TRBV29-1 and TRBJ2-7; with no DNA, the TCRdb D assignment of TRBD1 cannot be verified. CDR1 and CDR2 (germline): SQVTM, ANQGSEA. CDR3 length: 11 amino acids. The CDR3 region is CSGRGGSEQYF.

The chain has TRBV25-1 and TRBJ2-7; TCRdb lists TRBD1, though no DNA is available to test this call. Germline V gene lookup returns CDR1 MGHDK and CDR2 SYGVNS. CDR3 length: 11 residues. The CDR3 sequence: CASSSGDEQYF.

This rearrangement joins TRBV19 to TRBJ1-2. Per germline, CDR1 LNHDA and CDR2 SQIVND (reference sequence). This CDR3 comprises 15 residues. CDR3 sequence: CASSIGAGGGYGYTF.

V and J are TRBV2 and TRBJ1-5; TCRdb's D gene call, TRBD1, goes unchecked for lack of DNA. Germline V gives CDR1 SNHLY, CDR2 FYNNEI. The CDR3 spans 15 residues. The CDR3 is CASREPGPRGQPQHF.

The chain is built from TRBV20-1 and TRBJ2-1; TCRdb's assignment of TRBD2 cannot be checked, as there is no DNA. CDR1 and CDR2 (germline): DFQATT, SNEGSKA (reference sequence). The CDR3 covers 15 residues. The CDR3 loop reads CSAHLAGGPYNGQFF.

The chain carries TRBV6-2 or TRBV6-3 and TRBJ1-2; as DNA is missing, the TRBD1 call by TCRdb cannot be tested. The CDR3 is 15 residues long. Looked up from germline, CDR1 is MNHEY and CDR2 is SVGEGT. CDR3 in amino acids: CASRPSTGGGYGYTF.

The gene calls are TRBV5-1 and TRBJ2-3; checking the TCRdb D call of TRBD2 is not possible without DNA. This CDR3 is built from 16 residues. Germline CDR1 and CDR2: SGHRS and YFSETQ. The CDR3 is CASSTLAGGRGDTQYF.

Here the CDR3 reads CASLDRPAATQYF. The chain employs TRBV7-8 and TRBJ2-3; absent DNA, TCRdb's TRBD1 call cannot be checked. This CDR3 contains 13 residues. From germline, CDR1 is SGHVS and CDR2 FQNEAQ. Full variable domain (rest looked up from reference TRBV7-8 and TRBJ2-3): GAGVSQSPRYKVAKRGQDVALRCDPISGHVSLFWYQQALGQGPEFLTYFQNEAQLDKSGLPSDRFFAERPEGSVSTLKIQRTQQEDSAVYLCASLDRPAATQYFGPGTRLTVL.

This sequence joins TRBV5-1 and TRBJ2-5. Germline lookup yields CDR1 SGHRS and CDR2 YFSETQ. CDR3 length equals 13 residues. CDR3 protein: CASSLIGLETQYF.

V is TRBV10-3 and J is TRBJ2-1; TCRdb's D gene call, TRBD2, goes unchecked for lack of DNA. The CDR3 runs 14 residues. Germline CDR1 and CDR2: ENHRY and SYGVKD. This CDR3 reads CATMPSGANNEQFF.

V gene TRBV29-1 combines with J gene TRBJ2-1; the D call of TRBD1 rests on TCRdb alone, since no DNA is present to check it. The CDR3 totals 16 residues. Germline assignment: CDR1 SQVTM and CDR2 ANQGSEA. The CDR3 is CSVEGPGQTTYNEQFF.

The rearrangement links TRBV12-3 or TRBV12-4 to TRBJ2-1. The CDR3 sequence is 14 residues long. The CDR3 protein is CASSFSGVYNEQFF.